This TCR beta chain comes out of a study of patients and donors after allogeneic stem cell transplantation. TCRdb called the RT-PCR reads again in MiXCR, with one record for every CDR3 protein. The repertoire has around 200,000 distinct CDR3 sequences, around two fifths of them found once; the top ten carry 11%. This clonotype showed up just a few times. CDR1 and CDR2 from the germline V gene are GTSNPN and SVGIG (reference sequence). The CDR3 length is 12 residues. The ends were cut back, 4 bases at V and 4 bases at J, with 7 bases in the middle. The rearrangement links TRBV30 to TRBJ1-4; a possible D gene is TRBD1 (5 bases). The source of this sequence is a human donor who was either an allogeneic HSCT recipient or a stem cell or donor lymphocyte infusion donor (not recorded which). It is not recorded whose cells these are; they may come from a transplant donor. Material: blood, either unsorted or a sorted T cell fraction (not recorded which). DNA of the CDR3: TGTGCCTGGACCCAGGGTAATGAAAAACTGTTTTTT. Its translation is CAWTQGNEKLFF.